This is a list of T cell receptor beta chains from one sample in a study of blood T cell repertoires in COVID-19. TCRdb keeps only in-frame clones here, not all; method: immunoSEQ multiplex PCR. Seen here are roughly 120,000 clones, 75% to 90% observed once, and the top ten hold 2.5% to 3.5%. The source material was peripheral blood. These receptors were obtained from a woman of 80 years or more with COVID-19, enrolled during active disease. The conserved cysteine and the conserved F or W are not part of the CDR3 here.

J gene	V gene	CDR3 protein
TRBJ1-1	TRBV19	ASSADRGGTEAF
TRBJ1-2	TRBV18	ASSPFQQIANYGYT
TRBJ2-7	TRBV10-1	ATDTSQY
TRBJ1-1	TRBV19	ASRYMNTEAF
TRBJ1-5	TRBV10-3	AISERQSLMPQH
TRBJ1-2	TRBV28	ASSFTGAGYT
TRBJ2-2	TRBV4-1	ASSQQGIHTGELF
TRBJ2-2	TRBV18	ASTPGTGITGELF
TRBJ1-1	TRBV7-9	ASSPGTANTEAF
TRBJ2-1	TRBV3-1/TRBV3-2	ASSSTSGSYNEQF
TRBJ1-6	TRBV11-2	ASSLAGDNSPLH
TRBJ2-7	TRBV9	ASSAPSSYEQY
TRBJ2-7	TRBV29-1	SVTGQGMSYEQY
TRBJ2-3	TRBV5-1	ASSLDVVSLGDTQY
TRBJ1-2	TRBV27	ASSFLPPRVGKGYT
TRBJ2-7	TRBV11-2	ASSLAPWGENYYEQY
TRBJ1-2	TRBV19	ASSIARDRREYGYT
TRBJ2-1	TRBV28	ASSRRTGGYNEQF
TRBJ1-4	TRBV7-6	ASSPNPGNEKLF
TRBJ2-7	TRBV9	ASSVGGGEGSYEQY
TRBJ2-1	TRBV9	ASSVVLGGVEQF
TRBJ1-1	TRBV12-3/TRBV12-4	ASSLGEKAEAF
TRBJ1-1	TRBV6-5	ASSRRVNTEAF
TRBJ2-5	TRBV2	ASSTGETQY
TRBJ2-7	TRBV6-6	ATVLAGGPSYEQY
TRBJ1-1	TRBV4-1	ASSQDLRGGAF
TRBJ1-4	TRBV28	ASSGGGGASNEKLF